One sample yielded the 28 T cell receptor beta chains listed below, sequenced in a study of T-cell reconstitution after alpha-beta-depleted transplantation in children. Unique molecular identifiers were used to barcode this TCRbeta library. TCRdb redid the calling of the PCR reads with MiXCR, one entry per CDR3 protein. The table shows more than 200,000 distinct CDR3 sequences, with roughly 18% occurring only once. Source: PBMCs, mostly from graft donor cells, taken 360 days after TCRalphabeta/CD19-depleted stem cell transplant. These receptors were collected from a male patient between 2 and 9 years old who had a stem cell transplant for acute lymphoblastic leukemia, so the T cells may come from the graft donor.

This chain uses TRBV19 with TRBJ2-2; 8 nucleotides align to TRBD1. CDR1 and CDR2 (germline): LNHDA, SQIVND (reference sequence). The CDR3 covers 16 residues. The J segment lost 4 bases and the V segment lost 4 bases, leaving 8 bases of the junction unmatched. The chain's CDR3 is CASSTRTGRGTGELFF. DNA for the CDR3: TGTGCCAGTAGTACACGGACAGGGAGAGGCACCGGGGAGCTGTTTTTT.

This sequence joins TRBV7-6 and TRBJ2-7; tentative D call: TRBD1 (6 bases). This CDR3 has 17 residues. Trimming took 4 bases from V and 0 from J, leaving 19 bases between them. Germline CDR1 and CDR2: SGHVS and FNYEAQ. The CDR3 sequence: CASSSFHRTASSYEQYF. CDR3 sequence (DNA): TGTGCCAGCAGCTCTTTCCACCGGACAGCAAGCTCCTACGAGCAGTACTTC.

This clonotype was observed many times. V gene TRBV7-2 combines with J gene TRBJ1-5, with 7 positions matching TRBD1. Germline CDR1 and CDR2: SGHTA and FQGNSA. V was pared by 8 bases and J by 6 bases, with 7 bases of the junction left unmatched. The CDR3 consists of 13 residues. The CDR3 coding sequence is TGTGCCAGCTCCGACAGGGCCGGTCAGCCCCAGCATTTT. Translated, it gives CASSDRAGQPQHF.

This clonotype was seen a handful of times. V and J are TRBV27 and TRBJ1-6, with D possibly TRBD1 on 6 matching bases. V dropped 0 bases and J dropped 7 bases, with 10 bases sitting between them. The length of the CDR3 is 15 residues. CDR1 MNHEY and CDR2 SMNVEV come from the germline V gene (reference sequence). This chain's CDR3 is CASSLSWGLNSPLHF. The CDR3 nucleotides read TGTGCCAGCAGTTTATCGTGGGGGCTCAATTCACCCCTCCACTTT.

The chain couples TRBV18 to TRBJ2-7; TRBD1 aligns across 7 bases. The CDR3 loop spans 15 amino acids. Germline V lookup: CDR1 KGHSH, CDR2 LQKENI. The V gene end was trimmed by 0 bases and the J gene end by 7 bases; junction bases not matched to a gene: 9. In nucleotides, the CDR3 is TGTGCCAGCTCACCACCGGGACAGCCAACTCAGGAGCAGTACTTC. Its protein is CASSPPGQPTQEQYF.

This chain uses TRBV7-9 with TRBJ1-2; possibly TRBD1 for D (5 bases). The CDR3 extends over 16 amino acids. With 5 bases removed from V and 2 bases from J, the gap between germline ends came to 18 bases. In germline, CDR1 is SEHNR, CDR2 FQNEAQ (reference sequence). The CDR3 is CASSQGGTLGNYGYTF. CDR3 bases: TGTGCCAGCAGCCAGGGAGGGACCCTGGGCAACTATGGCTACACCTTC.

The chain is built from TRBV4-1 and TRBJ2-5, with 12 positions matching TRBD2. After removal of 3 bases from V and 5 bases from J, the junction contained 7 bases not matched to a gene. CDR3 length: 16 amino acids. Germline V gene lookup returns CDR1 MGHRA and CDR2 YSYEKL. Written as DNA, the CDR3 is TGCGCCAGCAGCCAGGTGCTAGCGGGGGGGCCTGAGACCCAGTACTTC. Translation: CASSQVLAGGPETQYF.

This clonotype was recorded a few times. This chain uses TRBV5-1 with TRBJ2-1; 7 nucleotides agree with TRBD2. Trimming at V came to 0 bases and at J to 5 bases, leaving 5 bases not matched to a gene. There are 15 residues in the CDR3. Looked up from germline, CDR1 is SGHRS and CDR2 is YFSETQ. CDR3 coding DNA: TGCGCCAGCAGCTTGGGGGGAGGGGATCACAATGAGCAGTTCTTC. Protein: CASSLGGGDHNEQFF.

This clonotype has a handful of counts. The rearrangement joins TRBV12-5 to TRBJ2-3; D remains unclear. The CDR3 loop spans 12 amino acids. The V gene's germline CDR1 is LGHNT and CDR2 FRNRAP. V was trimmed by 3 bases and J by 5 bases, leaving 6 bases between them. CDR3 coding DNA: TGTGCTAGTGGTTTTAGTAGAGATACGCAGTATTTT. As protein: CASGFSRDTQYF.

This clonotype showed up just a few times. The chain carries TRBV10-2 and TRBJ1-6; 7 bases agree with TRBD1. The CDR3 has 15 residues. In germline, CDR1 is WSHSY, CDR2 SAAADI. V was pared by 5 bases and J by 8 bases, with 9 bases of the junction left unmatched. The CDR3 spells CASSSPGGADSPLHF. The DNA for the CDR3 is TGCGCCAGCAGTTCCCCAGGGGGGGCCGATTCACCCCTCCACTTT.

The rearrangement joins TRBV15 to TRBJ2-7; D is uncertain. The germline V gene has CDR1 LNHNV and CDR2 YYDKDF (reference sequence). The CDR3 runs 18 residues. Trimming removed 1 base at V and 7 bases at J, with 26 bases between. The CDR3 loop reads CATSRVGISLGRNSEQYF. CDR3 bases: TGTGCCACCAGCAGAGTCGGAATTTCTCTCGGGCGGAACAGTGAGCAGTACTTC.

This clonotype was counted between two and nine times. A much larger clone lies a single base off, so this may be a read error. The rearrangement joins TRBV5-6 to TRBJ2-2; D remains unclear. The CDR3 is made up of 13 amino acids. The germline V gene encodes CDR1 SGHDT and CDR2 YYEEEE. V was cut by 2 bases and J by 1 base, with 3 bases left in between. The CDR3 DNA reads TGTGCCAGCAGCTTTGGGAACACCGGGGAGCTGTTTTTT. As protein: CASSFGNTGELFF.

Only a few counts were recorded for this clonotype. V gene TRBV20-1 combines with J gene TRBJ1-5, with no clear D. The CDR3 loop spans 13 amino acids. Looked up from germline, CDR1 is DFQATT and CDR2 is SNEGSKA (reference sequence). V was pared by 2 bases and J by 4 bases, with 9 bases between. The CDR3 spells CSARPITNQPQHF. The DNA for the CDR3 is TGCAGTGCTAGACCAATAACTAATCAGCCCCAGCATTTT.

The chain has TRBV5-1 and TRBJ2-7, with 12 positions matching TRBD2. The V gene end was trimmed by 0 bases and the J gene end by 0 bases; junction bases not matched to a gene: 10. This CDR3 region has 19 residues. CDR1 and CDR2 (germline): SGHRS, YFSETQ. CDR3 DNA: TGCGCCAGCAGCTTGGGGCCGGGACTAGCGGGCCGCAGCTCCTACGAGCAGTACTTC. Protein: CASSLGPGLAGRSSYEQYF.

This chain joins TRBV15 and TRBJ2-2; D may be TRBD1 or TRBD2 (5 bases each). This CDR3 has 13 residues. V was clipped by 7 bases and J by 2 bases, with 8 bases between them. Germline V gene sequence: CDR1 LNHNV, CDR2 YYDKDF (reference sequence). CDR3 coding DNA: TGTGCCACCACCGGGACCAACACCGGGGAGCTGTTTTTT. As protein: CATTGTNTGELFF.

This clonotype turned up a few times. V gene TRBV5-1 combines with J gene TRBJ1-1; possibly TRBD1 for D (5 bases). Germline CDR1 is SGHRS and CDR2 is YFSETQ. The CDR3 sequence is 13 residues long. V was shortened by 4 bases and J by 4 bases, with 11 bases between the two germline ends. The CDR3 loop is CASSVWGSTEAFF. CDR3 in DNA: TGCGCCAGCAGCGTATGGGGGAGCACTGAAGCTTTCTTT.

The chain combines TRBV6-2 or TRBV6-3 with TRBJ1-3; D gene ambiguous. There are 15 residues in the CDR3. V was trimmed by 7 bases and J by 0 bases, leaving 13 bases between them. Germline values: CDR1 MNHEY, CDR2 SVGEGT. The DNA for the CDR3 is TGTGCCAGCATCCGAAGTCTGAACTCTGGAAACACCATATATTTT. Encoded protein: CASIRSLNSGNTIYF.

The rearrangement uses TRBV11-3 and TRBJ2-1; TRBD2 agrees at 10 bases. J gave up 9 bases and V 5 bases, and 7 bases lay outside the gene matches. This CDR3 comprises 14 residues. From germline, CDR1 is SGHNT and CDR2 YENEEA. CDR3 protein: CASSPRTSGSEQFF. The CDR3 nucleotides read TGTGCCAGCAGCCCCCGGACTAGCGGAAGTGAGCAGTTCTTC. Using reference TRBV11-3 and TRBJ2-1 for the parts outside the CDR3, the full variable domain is EAGVVQSPRYKIIEKKQPVAFWCNPISGHNTLYWYLQNLGQGPELLIRYENEEAVDDSQLPKDRFSAERLKGVDSTLKIQPAELGDSAVYLCASSPRTSGSEQFFGPGTRLTVL.

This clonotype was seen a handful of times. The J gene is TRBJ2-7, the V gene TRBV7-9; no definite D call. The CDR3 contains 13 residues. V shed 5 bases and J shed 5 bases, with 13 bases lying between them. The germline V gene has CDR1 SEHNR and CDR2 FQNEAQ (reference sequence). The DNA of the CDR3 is TGTGCCAGCAGCCCTGACGGCGTCCACGAGCAGTACTTC. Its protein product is CASSPDGVHEQYF. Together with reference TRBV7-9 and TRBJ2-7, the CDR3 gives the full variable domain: DTGVSQNPRHKITKRGQNVTFRCDPISEHNRLYWYRQTLGQGPEFLTYFQNEAQLEKSRLLSDRFSAERPKGSFSTLEIQRTEQGDSAMYLCASSPDGVHEQYFGPGTRLTVT.

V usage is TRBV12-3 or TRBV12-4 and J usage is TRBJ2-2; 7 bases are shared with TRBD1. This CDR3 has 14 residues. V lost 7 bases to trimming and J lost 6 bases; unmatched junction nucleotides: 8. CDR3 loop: CASTHTGVAGELFF. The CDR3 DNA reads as TGTGCCAGCACCCATACAGGGGTTGCCGGGGAGCTGTTTTTT.

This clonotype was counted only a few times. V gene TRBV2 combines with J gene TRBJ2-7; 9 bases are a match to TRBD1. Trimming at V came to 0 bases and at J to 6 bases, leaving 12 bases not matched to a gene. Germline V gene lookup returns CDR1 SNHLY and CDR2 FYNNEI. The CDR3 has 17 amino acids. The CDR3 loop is CASSEAGTWTGATEQYF. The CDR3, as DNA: TGTGCCAGCAGTGAAGCCGGGACTTGGACAGGGGCGACCGAGCAGTACTTC.

The CDR3 here is CASSRGVEKLFF. The CDR3 nucleotides are TGTGCCAGCAGTCGGGGGGTTGAAAAACTGTTTTTT. The rearrangement uses TRBV12-3 or TRBV12-4 and TRBJ1-4; D is possibly TRBD1 (5 bases). Trimming took off 5 bases at V and 7 bases at J, with 8 bases between the two ends. This CDR3 is 12 amino acids long.

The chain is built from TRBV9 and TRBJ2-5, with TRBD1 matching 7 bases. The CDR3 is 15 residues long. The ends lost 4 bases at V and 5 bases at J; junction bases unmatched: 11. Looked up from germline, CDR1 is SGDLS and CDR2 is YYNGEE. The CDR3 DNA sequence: TGTGCCAGCAGCCTCGGCCAGGGGGTATGGGAGACCCAGTACTTC. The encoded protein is CASSLGQGVWETQYF.

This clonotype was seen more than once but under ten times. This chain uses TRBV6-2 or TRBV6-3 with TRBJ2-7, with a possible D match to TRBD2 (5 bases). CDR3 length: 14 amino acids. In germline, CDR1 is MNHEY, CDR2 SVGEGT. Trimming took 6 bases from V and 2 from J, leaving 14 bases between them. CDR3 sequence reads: CASRPGGPTYEQYF. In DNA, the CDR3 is TGTGCCAGCAGACCCGGCGGGCCTACCTACGAGCAGTACTTC.

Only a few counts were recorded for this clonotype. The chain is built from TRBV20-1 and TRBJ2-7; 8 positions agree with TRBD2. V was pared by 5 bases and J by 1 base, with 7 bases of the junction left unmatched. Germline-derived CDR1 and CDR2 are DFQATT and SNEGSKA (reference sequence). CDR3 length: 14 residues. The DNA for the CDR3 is TGCAGTGCTGATCCGGGACTAGATTCCTACGAGCAGTACTTC. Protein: CSADPGLDSYEQYF.

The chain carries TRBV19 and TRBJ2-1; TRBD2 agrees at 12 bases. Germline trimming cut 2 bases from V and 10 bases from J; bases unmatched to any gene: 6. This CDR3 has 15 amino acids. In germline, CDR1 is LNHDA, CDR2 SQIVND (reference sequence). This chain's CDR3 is CASSILASGRGEQFF. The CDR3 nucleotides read TGTGCCAGTAGTATATTGGCTAGCGGGAGGGGCGAGCAGTTCTTC.

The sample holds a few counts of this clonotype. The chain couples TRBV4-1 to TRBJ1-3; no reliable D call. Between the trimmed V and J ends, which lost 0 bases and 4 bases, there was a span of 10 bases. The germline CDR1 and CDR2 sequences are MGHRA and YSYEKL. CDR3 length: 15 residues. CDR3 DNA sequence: TGCGCCAGCAGCCAAGATGACACGATCGGAAACACCATATATTTT. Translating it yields CASSQDDTIGNTIYF.

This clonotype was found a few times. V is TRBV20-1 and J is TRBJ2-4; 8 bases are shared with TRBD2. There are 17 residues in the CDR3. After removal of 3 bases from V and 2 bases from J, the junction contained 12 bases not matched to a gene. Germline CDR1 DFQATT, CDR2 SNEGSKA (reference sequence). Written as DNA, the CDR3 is TGCAGTGCTAGTCCTTGTTGCGGGGGGCCTACCAAAAACATTCAGTACTTC. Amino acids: CSASPCCGGPTKNIQYF.